The rows below give T cell receptor beta chains drawn from one sample of a study of blood T cell repertoires in COVID-19. Profiled with immunoSEQ multiplex PCR; TCRdb holds only in-frame clones, not every one. The sample contains over 150,000 clones, about 87% of which appear only once. The sample taken for sequencing was peripheral blood. Every receptor here comes from a woman aged 55-69 years who had recovered from COVID-19. CDR3s include the opening cysteine and the closing phenylalanine or tryptophan. D genes are given only for firm matches. Size tells how often a clone was seen (once, few, many) or the class of an expanded clone, and some rows leave it out.

v_call,d_call,j_call,clone_size,cdr3_aa,cdr3_nt
TRBV6-5,NA,TRBJ2-2,NA,CASSFTGTGELFF,TGTGCCAGCAGTTTCACGGGGACCGGGGAGCTGTTTTTT
TRBV5-1,NA,TRBJ2-7,NA,CASSIRGSHEQYF,TGCGCCAGCAGCATCAGGGGTTCCCACGAGCAGTACTTC
TRBV28,NA,TRBJ1-2,once,CASSGTSNGPYGYTF,TGTGCCAGCAGTGGGACATCGAATGGCCCCTATGGCTACACCTTC
TRBV11-2,TRBD1,TRBJ2-5,NA,CASSETGQARGTQYF,TGTGCCAGCAGCGAGACTGGACAGGCGCGCGGGACCCAGTACTTC
TRBV28,NA,TRBJ1-2,NA,CASSWGEAGRELRGYTF,TGTGCCAGCAGTTGGGGGGAGGCAGGGAGGGAACTAAGAGGCTACACCTTC
TRBV9,TRBD2,TRBJ2-5,NA,CASSETSGGAQTQYF,TGTGCCAGCAGCGAGACTAGCGGGGGGGCACAGACCCAGTACTTC
TRBV28,NA,TRBJ2-7,NA,CASSPRGYEQYF,TGTGCCAGCAGTCCCCGCGGTTACGAGCAGTACTTC
TRBV4-2,TRBD2,TRBJ2-7,NA,CASSQGTSGGLTYEQYF,TGTGCCAGCAGCCAGGGGACTAGCGGGGGCCTTACCTACGAGCAGTACTTC
TRBV7-2,TRBD2,TRBJ2-3,NA,CASSLVGTSVSSTDTQYF,TGTGCCAGCAGCTTGGTGGGGACTAGCGTGAGTTCAACAGATACGCAGTATTTT
TRBV7-8,TRBD1,TRBJ1-2,NA,CASSFRTGTESWYYGYTF,TGTGCCAGCAGCTTCAGGACAGGAACCGAATCCTGGTACTATGGCTACACCTTC
TRBV19,NA,TRBJ2-4,NA,CASSIERARGIQYF,TGTGCCAGTAGTATAGAACGGGCGCGGGGCATTCAGTACTTC